The 32 T cell receptor beta chains in this list originate from one sample, sequenced in a study of blood T cell repertoires in COVID-19. Data came from immunoSEQ multiplex PCR; TCRdb stores just in-frame clones and leaves some out. Among 250,000 or so clones listed, around 81% were seen once. What was sequenced was PBMCs or T cells enriched from blood (not recorded which). The source is a man aged 50 to 60 who had recovered from COVID-19.

This clone was seen once. The J gene is TRBJ2-5, the V gene TRBV2, with 13 bases lining up with TRBD2. The CDR3 runs to 15 residues. Germline CDR1 and CDR2: SNHLY and FYNNEI. The V segment lost 1 base and the J segment 7 bases; nucleotides outside the gene matches: 3. The CDR3 DNA follows: TGTGCCAGCAGTGAAGGGACTAGCGGGAGAGTGACCCAGTACTTC. It codes for CASSEGTSGRVTQYF.

In this sample, this clone turned up a few times. Here the CDR3 reads CASSERGRASSYEQYF. The CDR3 DNA follows: TGTGCCAGCAGCGAGAGGGGGAGGGCTAGCTCCTACGAGCAGTACTTC. The V and J genes are TRBV11-3 and TRBJ2-7; TRBD2 is a possible D gene (7 bases). The CDR3 has 16 residues. Germline CDR1 and CDR2: SGHNT and YENEEA. The ends were cut back, 5 bases at V and 0 bases at J, with 17 bases in the middle.

V and J are TRBV6-5 and TRBJ1-2; TRBD1 agrees at 8 bases. Germline lookup yields CDR1 MNHEY and CDR2 SVGAGI. V lost 7 bases, J lost 3 bases, and 10 bases stayed unmatched. This CDR3 comprises 15 residues. The DNA for the CDR3 is TGTGCCAGCAAAACCACAGGGGGGGGTTACTATGGCTACACCTTC. Translation: CASKTTGGGYYGYTF.

The V gene is TRBV11-3, the J gene TRBJ2-7; 9 nucleotides line up with TRBD2. V was clipped by 5 bases and J by 6 bases; unmatched bases: 8. The CDR3 consists of 14 residues. Germline loops: CDR1 SGHNT, CDR2 YENEEA. CDR3 loop: CASSETGTSREQYF. The CDR3 nucleotides are TGTGCCAGCAGCGAAACCGGGACTAGCCGCGAGCAGTACTTC.

This chain uses TRBV5-4 with TRBJ1-6, with D possibly TRBD1 on 6 matching bases. V lost 2 bases and J lost 6, with 15 bases in between. The germline CDR1 and CDR2 sequences are SGHNT and YYREEE (reference sequence). CDR3 length equals 16 residues. CDR3 amino acids: CASSLGGANINSPLHF. CDR3 sequence (DNA): TGTGCCAGCAGCTTAGGGGGGGCAAATATTAATTCACCCCTCCACTTT.

This clone was found once. The chain joins TRBV29-1 to TRBJ1-3; possible D gene TRBD1, 6 bases. V gave up 4 bases and J gave up 4 bases, with 11 bases separating them. Germline V CDR1 and CDR2: SQVTM, ANQGSEA. The CDR3 runs to 13 residues. As DNA, the CDR3 is TGCAGCGTTGCCCGACAGGCGGGAAACACCATATATTTT. This codes for CSVARQAGNTIYF.

The J gene is TRBJ2-7, the V gene TRBV5-4; 10 bases match TRBD2. The CDR3 spans 15 residues. V was pared by 3 bases and J by 5 bases, with 8 bases of the junction left unmatched. Germline CDR1 SGHNT, CDR2 YYREEE (reference sequence). CDR3 sequence: CASSWGTSAGDEQYF. Written as DNA, the CDR3 is TGTGCCAGCAGCTGGGGGACTAGCGCTGGGGACGAGCAGTACTTC.

The rearrangement links TRBV28 to TRBJ1-1, with TRBD1 matching over 8 bases. V gave up 8 bases and J gave up 5 bases; unmatched junction bases: 13. Germline lookup yields CDR1 MDHEN and CDR2 SYDVKM. This CDR3 comprises 15 residues. In nucleotides, the CDR3 is TGTGCCAGCCCCGCCAGGGACAGGTCGGGGACTGAAGCTTTCTTT. Its translation is CASPARDRSGTEAFF.

This chain uses TRBV6-5 with TRBJ2-1; TRBD2 matches 7 bases. Germline V CDR1 and CDR2: MNHEY, SVGAGI. V was pared by 2 bases and J by 0 bases, with 4 bases of the junction left unmatched. The CDR3 contains 16 residues. The CDR3, as DNA: TGTGCCAGCAGTTACACGAGCGGGACCTCCTACAATGAGCAGTTCTTC. Translation: CASSYTSGTSYNEQFF.

This clone has only one observation. The chain is built from TRBV20-1 and TRBJ1-5, with a possible D match to TRBD1 (5 bases). V dropped 3 bases and J dropped 7 bases, with 10 bases sitting between them. The V gene's germline CDR1 is DFQATT and CDR2 SNEGSKA (reference sequence). The CDR3 has 12 residues. The CDR3 DNA follows: TGCAGTGCTAGTTCAGGGAAGCAGCCCCAGCATTTT. Its translation: CSASSGKQPQHF.

V is TRBV18 and J is TRBJ1-1, with D uncertain. The germline V gene has CDR1 KGHSH and CDR2 LQKENI. Trimming took off 2 bases at V and 5 bases at J, with 12 bases between the two ends. CDR3 length: 14 residues. As DNA, the CDR3 is TGTGCCAGCTCACCAGGGTCTGGGAGGACTGAAGCTTTCTTT. Residues: CASSPGSGRTEAFF.

This chain connects TRBV5-6 to TRBJ1-2; D may be TRBD1 (5 bases). CDR1 SGHDT and CDR2 YYEEEE come from the germline V gene. The CDR3 consists of 17 residues. The germline V and J ends were trimmed by 0 bases and 7 bases, with 22 bases remaining between them. CDR3 amino acids: CASSLVNPVQGGGGYTF. The CDR3, as DNA: TGTGCCAGCAGCTTGGTAAACCCGGTCCAGGGCGGGGGTGGCTACACCTTC.

The gene calls are TRBV11-2 and TRBJ2-2; 10 nucleotides align to TRBD1. Trimming at V came to 4 bases and at J to 6 bases, leaving 8 bases not matched to a gene. Germline CDR1 and CDR2: SGHAT and FQNNGV. CDR3 size: 16 residues. The CDR3 protein is CASSSLPGQGPGELFF. CDR3 in DNA: TGTGCCAGCAGCTCTCTACCGGGACAGGGGCCCGGGGAGCTGTTTTTT.

The chain links TRBV10-3 to TRBJ2-3; TRBD2 matches at 12 bases. CDR3 length: 18 residues. The ends lost 6 bases at V and 2 bases at J; junction bases unmatched: 12. Per germline, CDR1 ENHRY and CDR2 SYGVKD. The CDR3 bases are TGTGCCATCAGCGCTCTAGCGGGGGGGCTCTCCTACACAGATACGCAGTATTTT. It encodes CAISALAGGLSYTDTQYF.

The chain is built from TRBV7-3 and TRBJ2-5; the D gene is possibly TRBD1 (7 bases). Trimming shortened V by 2 bases and J by 5 bases, and 12 bases separated the two germline ends. This CDR3 has 14 residues. The germline V gene has CDR1 SGHTA and CDR2 FQGTGA. DNA for the CDR3: TGTGCCAGCAGCTTACAACCAGGGGGGGAGACCCAGTACTTC. It specifies CASSLQPGGETQYF.

This chain links TRBV28 with TRBJ1-2, with 7 bases identical to TRBD1. The germline CDR1 and CDR2 sequences are MDHEN and SYDVKM. The ends lost 2 bases at V and 8 bases at J; junction bases unmatched: 11. CDR3 length: 15 amino acids. The CDR3 loop reads CASSLGLKTGSGYTF. DNA for the CDR3: TGTGCCAGCAGTTTAGGCCTGAAGACAGGGAGCGGCTACACCTTC.

The CDR3 sequence: CASSQGGRVDTQYF. CDR3 nucleotide sequence: TGTGCCAGCAGCCAAGGCGGGAGAGTGGATACGCAGTATTTT. V gene TRBV4-2 combines with J gene TRBJ2-3, with TRBD2 matching 7 bases. V shed 1 base and J 6 bases; nucleotides not matched to a gene: 4. There are 14 residues in the CDR3. Germline V lookup: CDR1 LGHNA, CDR2 YNFKEQ.

This clone was seen once. The chain couples TRBV27 to TRBJ2-7, with TRBD2 identical over 13 bases. V shed 6 bases and J 3 bases; nucleotides not matched to a gene: 5. The CDR3 runs to 15 residues. Looked up from germline, CDR1 is MNHEY and CDR2 is SMNVEV (reference sequence). The DNA of the CDR3 is TGTGCCAGCAGACGGACTAGCGGGGGAGTCTACGAGCAGTACTTC. This gives the protein CASRRTSGGVYEQYF.

J is TRBJ1-2 and V is TRBV7-2, with 8 bases aligning to TRBD1. J gave up 6 bases and V 1 base, and 13 bases lay outside the gene matches. The length of the CDR3 is 17 residues. Germline V CDR1 and CDR2: SGHTA, FQGNSA. CDR3 sequence: CASSLVGAGQGSHGYTF. In DNA form, the CDR3 reads TGTGCCAGCAGCTTAGTGGGGGCCGGACAGGGAAGCCATGGCTACACCTTC.

This clone was seen a handful of times. The DNA of the CDR3 is TGTGCCAGCAGGGGGAGGAACACTGAAGCTTTCTTT. It translates to CASRGRNTEAFF. The rearrangement links TRBV27 to TRBJ1-1; D uncertain. Trimming took 6 bases from V and 1 from J, leaving 6 bases between them. The germline gives CDR1 MNHEY, CDR2 SMNVEV (reference sequence). This CDR3 comprises 12 residues.

This chain uses TRBV9 with TRBJ2-1; a possible D gene is TRBD2 (6 bases). Germline V gives CDR1 SGDLS, CDR2 YYNGEE. Deletions cut 0 bases from V and 9 bases from J, with 13 bases between. The CDR3 is 14 residues long. For the CDR3, the DNA is TGTGCCAGCAGCGTAGGGGGGGTAGAGGGTGAGCAGTTCTTC. This gives the protein CASSVGGVEGEQFF.

The chain is built from TRBV27 and TRBJ2-1; D is possibly TRBD1 (5 bases). The length of the CDR3 is 15 residues. Germline assignment: CDR1 MNHEY and CDR2 SMNVEV (reference sequence). Trimming took off 3 bases at V and 4 bases at J, with 13 bases between the two ends. The CDR3: CASSLEGARYNEQFF. The CDR3 coding sequence is TGTGCCAGCAGTTTGGAAGGGGCACGTTACAATGAGCAGTTCTTC.

This clone appeared a few times. Other nucleotide sequences in the sample specify the same CDR3. The chain has TRBV29-1 and TRBJ1-1; D is perhaps TRBD1 (5 bases). CDR3 length: 8 residues. Trimming removed 5 bases from V and 10 bases from J, with 5 bases in between. Per the germline V gene, CDR1 is SQVTM and CDR2 is ANQGSEA. CDR3: CSVTGAFF. The CDR3 DNA reads as TGCAGCGTTACAGGAGCTTTCTTT.

This clone has only a few counts. The chain joins TRBV7-6 to TRBJ2-7, with TRBD1 matching over 9 bases. V shed 5 bases, J shed 1 base, and the junction held 9 bases outside the gene matches. The V gene's germline CDR1 is SGHVS and CDR2 FNYEAQ. The CDR3 consists of 16 residues. Here the CDR3 reads CASSPMGQGGSYEQYF. DNA for the CDR3: TGTGCCAGCAGCCCCATGGGACAGGGTGGGTCCTACGAGCAGTACTTC.

The rearrangement uses TRBV2 and TRBJ1-5; 8 nucleotides line up with TRBD1. This CDR3 has 14 amino acids. Germline CDR1 is SNHLY and CDR2 is FYNNEI. V shed 1 base, J shed 6 bases, and the junction held 2 bases outside the gene matches. The CDR3 spells CASSEGTGFQPQHF. The DNA of the CDR3 is TGTGCCAGCAGTGAAGGGACAGGGTTTCAGCCCCAGCATTTT.

This chain uses TRBV14 with TRBJ2-3, with 8 positions matching TRBD2. V shed 4 bases, J shed 4 bases, and the junction held 4 bases outside the gene matches. CDR3 length: 14 amino acids. Germline CDR1 and CDR2: SGHDN and FVKESK. The CDR3 protein is CASSRAGRADTQYF. The CDR3 nucleotides read TGTGCCAGCAGCCGGGCCGGGAGGGCAGATACGCAGTATTTT.

This clone has only one observation. This chain uses TRBV11-3 with TRBJ1-4; D uncertain. V lost 3 bases to trimming and J lost 3 bases, with 14 bases between them. This CDR3 is 16 amino acids long. The germline gives CDR1 SGHNT, CDR2 YENEEA. CDR3 in DNA: TGTGCCAGCAGCTTCGGTGGAGGGCTAGCTAATGAAAAACTGTTTTTT. Translation gives CASSFGGGLANEKLFF.

The chain joins TRBV30 to TRBJ1-1; TRBD1 is a possible D gene (6 bases). Per germline, CDR1 GTSNPN and CDR2 SVGIG (reference sequence). This CDR3 region has 16 residues. V lost 5 bases and J 10 bases, leaving 29 bases between the germline ends. The CDR3 nucleotides read TGTGCCTGGTTTTCAGGGGCTGCCCTCCAAGGCTATGGAGCTTTCTTT. This sequence encodes CAWFSGAALQGYGAFF.

This clone has a count of ten or more. The CDR3 region is CASSFQREATDTQYF. The CDR3 nucleotides read TGCGCCAGCAGCTTCCAGAGGGAGGCCACAGATACGCAGTATTTT. The V call is TRBV5-1, the J call TRBJ2-3, with a possible D match to TRBD2 (6 bases). Trimming left V 2 bases short and J 2 bases short, with 12 bases between. The CDR3 runs to 15 residues. Germline assignment: CDR1 SGHRS and CDR2 YFSETQ.

The CDR3 sequence is CASSPTGRGNTEAFF. The CDR3 coding sequence is TGTGCCAGCAGCCCTACAGGCCGAGGGAACACTGAAGCTTTCTTT. V usage is TRBV28 and J usage is TRBJ1-1; possible D gene TRBD1, 5 bases. CDR1 and CDR2 (germline): MDHEN, SYDVKM. V shed 6 bases and J shed 1 base, with 15 bases lying between them. The CDR3 runs to 15 residues.

This clone showed up many times. This chain connects TRBV7-9 to TRBJ1-2; D is unresolved. The CDR3 runs 16 residues. Trimming cost V 1 base and J 4 bases, with 16 bases left between them. Germline CDR1 is SEHNR and CDR2 is FQNEAQ (reference sequence). The CDR3 reads CASSLGVQAGIYGYTF. CDR3 nucleotide sequence: TGTGCCAGCAGCTTAGGAGTCCAGGCCGGTATCTATGGCTACACCTTC.

V is TRBV19 and J is TRBJ2-1; 10 positions match TRBD2. V trimming: 7 bases; J trimming: 5 bases; junction bases outside the gene matches: 11. CDR1 LNHDA and CDR2 SQIVND come from the germline V gene (reference sequence). This CDR3 has 16 amino acids. The CDR3 DNA sequence: TGTGCCAGTACCGAATTAGCGGGAGGTGAAAACAATGAGCAGTTCTTC. Translated, it gives CASTELAGGENNEQFF.